These 27 T cell receptor beta chains were sequenced from one sample in a study of blood T cell repertoires in COVID-19. Assay: immunoSEQ multiplex PCR; the TCRdb copy retains only in-frame clones and omits some. The sample lists over 200,000 clones; roughly 86% were seen once. Sequencing was carried out using PBMCs or T cells enriched from blood (not recorded which). These receptors came from a woman aged 25 to 39 with acute COVID-19.

The chain's CDR3 is CASSARTGAGELFF. The CDR3 DNA reads TGTGCCAGCAGCGCTAGGACAGGGGCCGGGGAGCTGTTTTTT. The V and J genes are TRBV9 and TRBJ2-2; 9 nucleotides match TRBD1. The CDR3 is 14 amino acids. Germline-derived CDR1 and CDR2 are SGDLS and YYNGEE. V lost 3 bases and J lost 6; bases outside the gene matches: 3.

This clone appeared once. The rearrangement uses TRBV5-6 and TRBJ2-7; the match to TRBD2 covers 10 bases. Trimming cost V 2 bases and J 7 bases; bases outside gene matches: 9. Per the germline V gene, CDR1 is SGHDT and CDR2 is YYEEEE. This CDR3 is built from 15 residues. CDR3 sequence: CASSFVAGGQGEQYF. CDR3 sequence (DNA): TGTGCCAGCAGCTTTGTAGCGGGGGGCCAGGGGGAGCAGTACTTC.

This clone was counted only a few times. J is TRBJ2-7 and V is TRBV4-3; a weak D match, TRBD1 (6 bases). The CDR3 totals 14 residues. The ends were cut back, 1 base at V and 7 bases at J, with 14 bases in the middle. The germline V gene has CDR1 LGHNA and CDR2 YSLEER. CDR3 sequence (DNA): TGCGCCAGCAGCCAAGCCTGGGACATCGCTGAGCAGTACTTC. Encoded protein: CASSQAWDIAEQYF.

J is TRBJ1-3 and V is TRBV7-9, with D hard to call. Germline lookup yields CDR1 SEHNR and CDR2 FQNEAQ (reference sequence). This CDR3 has 13 residues. The V and J ends lost 4 bases and 4 bases respectively, with 8 bases between them. In DNA form, the CDR3 reads TGTGCCAGCAGCTCCCAAGCCGGAAACACCATATATTTT. It translates to CASSSQAGNTIYF.

The chain has TRBV6-6 and TRBJ2-3; D call uncertain. Trimming removed 4 bases at V and 4 bases at J, with 3 bases between. Germline V gene data show CDR1 as MNHNY and CDR2 as SVGAGI (reference sequence). This CDR3 has 11 amino acids. CDR3 region: CASSSADTQYF. The CDR3 DNA sequence: TGTGCCAGCAGTTCAGCAGATACGCAGTATTTT.

The V and J genes are TRBV28 and TRBJ2-7; D perhaps matches TRBD1 (5 bases). Germline V gene lookup returns CDR1 MDHEN and CDR2 SYDVKM. This CDR3 contains 15 residues. Trimming pared 5 bases from V and 5 bases from J, leaving 19 bases between. CDR3 sequence (DNA): TGTGCCAGCAGTATTGAACCCAGGGTTCGGAACGAGCAGTACTTC. Translating it yields CASSIEPRVRNEQYF. Supplemented by reference TRBV28 and TRBJ2-7, the full variable domain reads DVKVTQSSRYLVKRTGEKVFLECVQDMDHENMFWYRQDPGLGLRLIYFSYDVKMKEKGDIPEGYSVSREKKERFSLILESASTNQTSMYLCASSIEPRVRNEQYFGPGTRLTVT.

This chain uses TRBV28 with TRBJ2-3, with D unresolved. This CDR3 is 15 amino acids long. Germline lookup yields CDR1 MDHEN and CDR2 SYDVKM. The V and J ends lost 6 bases and 1 base respectively, with 14 bases between them. The CDR3 DNA reads TGTGCCAGCAGCATACAGTTCCCGGGCACAGATACGCAGTATTTT. Its translation is CASSIQFPGTDTQYF.

The chain joins TRBV30 to TRBJ2-7, with D perhaps TRBD2 (5 bases). This CDR3 has 11 amino acids. V gave up 2 bases and J gave up 4 bases, with 6 bases separating them. Looked up from germline, CDR1 is GTSNPN and CDR2 is SVGIG (reference sequence). The CDR3 protein is CAWSRGYEQYF. CDR3 DNA: TGTGCCTGGAGTCGGGGATACGAGCAGTACTTC. Together with reference TRBV30 and TRBJ2-7, the CDR3 gives the full variable domain: SQTIHQWPATLVQPVGSPLSLECTVEGTSNPNLYWYRQAAGRGLQLLFYSVGIGQISSEVPQNLSASRPQDRQFILSSKKLLLSDSGFYLCAWSRGYEQYFGPGTRLTVT.

This clone showed up just once. This chain links TRBV6-2 or TRBV6-3 with TRBJ1-5; D remains ambiguous. The CDR3 loop spans 14 amino acids. Germline assignment: CDR1 MNHEY and CDR2 SVGEGT. V lost 0 bases to trimming and J lost 9 bases, with 12 bases between them. The CDR3 loop is CASSYSQDRRPQHF. The CDR3 DNA reads as TGTGCCAGCAGTTACTCCCAGGATAGACGGCCCCAGCATTTT.

The V and J genes are TRBV6-5 and TRBJ1-5; D gene uncertain. Deletions cut 4 bases from V and 3 bases from J, with 7 bases between. There are 13 residues in the CDR3. Germline V gene data show CDR1 as MNHEY and CDR2 as SVGAGI. The CDR3: CASSSTLNQPQHF. The CDR3 bases are TGTGCCAGCAGTTCGACTCTCAATCAGCCCCAGCATTTT.

The CDR3 nucleotides read TGCGCCAGCAGCCAAGATGGCCATCAAGGGAGGAACTGGGGCTACACCTTC. It codes for CASSQDGHQGRNWGYTF. V and J are TRBV4-3 and TRBJ1-2, with D unclear. Germline CDR1 LGHNA, CDR2 YSLEER. CDR3 length: 17 amino acids. Trimming stripped 0 bases from V and 8 bases from J, with 22 bases between.

The chain recombines TRBV7-2 with TRBJ2-1; unclear D gene. The CDR3 spans 14 residues. CDR1 SGHTA and CDR2 FQGNSA come from the germline V gene. The V and J ends lost 1 base and 4 bases respectively, with 8 bases between them. In nucleotides, the CDR3 is TGTGCCAGCAGCTTAGGACTTGATTACAATGAGCAGTTCTTC. It is translated as CASSLGLDYNEQFF.

The V gene is TRBV2, the J gene TRBJ1-6; 7 nucleotides align to TRBD1. Trimming at V came to 5 bases and at J to 7 bases, leaving 11 bases not matched to a gene. The V gene's germline CDR1 is SNHLY and CDR2 FYNNEI. CDR3 size: 16 residues. The CDR3 bases are TGTGCCAGCAGTTTCGGACAGGACGTTGACAATTCACCCCTCCACTTT. It is translated as CASSFGQDVDNSPLHF.

The chain links TRBV4-3 to TRBJ2-6, with a weak D call TRBD2 (5 bases). Germline V CDR1 and CDR2: LGHNA, YSLEER. V dropped 2 bases and J dropped 0 bases, with 11 bases sitting between them. This CDR3 has 17 amino acids. CDR3 sequence reads: CASSQRLGLSGANVLTF. The CDR3 bases are TGCGCCAGCAGCCAACGCCTAGGACTCTCTGGGGCCAACGTCCTGACTTTC.

CDR3 residues: CAISPRETYEQYF. CDR3 DNA: TGTGCCATCAGTCCCAGGGAAACCTACGAGCAGTACTTC. The chain couples TRBV10-3 to TRBJ2-7; possibly TRBD1 for D (5 bases). V was trimmed by 5 bases and J by 2 bases, leaving 10 bases between them. The CDR3 loop spans 13 amino acids. Per germline, CDR1 ENHRY and CDR2 SYGVKD.

In its sample, this clone was seen once. The chain is built from TRBV19 and TRBJ1-2; D is unresolved. Germline V lookup: CDR1 LNHDA, CDR2 SQIVND (reference sequence). The CDR3 is 13 residues long. Deletions cut 7 bases from V and 2 bases from J, with 11 bases between. As DNA, the CDR3 is TGTGCCAGTAAAGTTACAGTAAACTATGGCTACACCTTC. As protein: CASKVTVNYGYTF.

About this clone: Compared with germline, one end of the junction differs, possibly owing to a read error. J is TRBJ1-2 and V is TRBV3-1 (or the pseudogene TRBV3-2); 7 bases agree with TRBD1. The CDR3 covers 16 residues. CDR1 and CDR2 (germline): LGHDT, YNNKEL (reference sequence). The CDR3 sequence: CASSLEGDSPGYGHTF. CDR3 DNA sequence: TGTGCCAGCAGCCTGGAGGGGGACAGCCCTGGGTATGGCCACACCTTC.

The chain joins TRBV28 to TRBJ2-2, with 8 bases that match TRBD2. This CDR3 comprises 13 residues. Germline assignment: CDR1 MDHEN and CDR2 SYDVKM. After removal of 5 bases from V and 6 bases from J, the junction contained 2 bases not matched to a gene. The CDR3 bases are TGTGCCAGCAGTCAGGGACTAGCCGGGGAGCTGTTTTTT. It is translated as CASSQGLAGELFF.

The chain combines TRBV7-9 with TRBJ1-3; 12 bases agree with TRBD1. CDR3 size: 16 residues. CDR1 SEHNR and CDR2 FQNEAQ come from the germline V gene (reference sequence). V lost 6 bases and J lost 2; bases outside the gene matches: 5. The CDR3 region is CASRMGQGATGNTIYF. The CDR3 bases are TGTGCCAGCAGGATGGGACAGGGGGCAACTGGAAACACCATATATTTT. Full variable domain (remainder filled in from reference TRBV7-9 and TRBJ1-3): DTGVSQNPRHKITKRGQNVTFRCDPISEHNRLYWYRQTLGQGPEFLTYFQNEAQLEKSRLLSDRFSAERPKGSFSTLEIQRTEQGDSAMYLCASRMGQGATGNTIYFGEGSWLTVV.

The CDR3 loop reads CASSPPTGEFIDEQYF. CDR3 in DNA: TGTGCCAGCAGCCCGCCGACAGGGGAATTTATCGACGAGCAGTACTTC. The V and J genes are TRBV7-2 and TRBJ2-7; 8 bases are shared with TRBD1. Germline V CDR1 and CDR2: SGHTA, FQGNSA. V was clipped by 5 bases and J by 5 bases; unmatched bases: 14. The CDR3 covers 16 residues. The full variable domain, with the rest looked up from reference TRBV7-2 and TRBJ2-7, is GAGVSQSPSNKVTEKGKDVELRCDPISGHTALYWYRQSLGQGLEFLIYFQGNSAPDKSGLPSDRFSAERTGGSVSTLTIQRTQQEDSAVYLCASSPPTGEFIDEQYFGPGTRLTVT.

CDR3: CASSGTTLGEQYF. CDR3 bases: TGTGCCAGCTCCGGGACTACCCTCGGCGAGCAGTACTTC. This rearrangement joins TRBV13 to TRBJ2-7, with 7 bases lining up with TRBD2. The germline gives CDR1 PRHDT, CDR2 FYEKMQ (reference sequence). Losses at the gene ends were 8 bases for V and 6 bases for J; bases not matched to a gene: 10. The CDR3 length is 13 residues.

The chain couples TRBV5-1 to TRBJ1-1; D remains unclear. Germline V gene data show CDR1 as SGHRS and CDR2 as YFSETQ. With 0 bases removed from V and 5 bases from J, the gap between germline ends came to 11 bases. The CDR3 is made up of 14 amino acids. CDR3 nucleotides: TGCGCCAGCAGCTTGGGGGAGAGGAGGACTGAAGCTTTCTTT. This codes for CASSLGERRTEAFF.

This chain joins TRBV5-6 and TRBJ1-5; 9 bases align to TRBD1. The junction had 2 bases not matched to a gene; V was cut back by 0 bases and J by 7 bases. This CDR3 contains 14 residues. Germline V gene data show CDR1 as SGHDT and CDR2 as YYEEEE. This CDR3 reads CASSLVTGGQPQHF. CDR3 DNA sequence: TGTGCCAGCAGCTTGGTGACAGGGGGACAGCCCCAGCATTTT.

The chain has TRBV4-1 and TRBJ2-7; 10 nucleotides match TRBD1. This CDR3 contains 14 residues. Losses at the gene ends were 9 bases for V and 2 bases for J; bases not matched to a gene: 7. CDR1 MGHRA and CDR2 YSYEKL come from the germline V gene. DNA of the CDR3: TGCGCCAGTAAGGGACAGGGGCAAACCTACGAGCAGTACTTC. Its translation: CASKGQGQTYEQYF.

This clone turned up a few times. This rearrangement joins TRBV5-6 to TRBJ1-4; 7 bases are a match to TRBD1. Germline V lookup: CDR1 SGHDT, CDR2 YYEEEE. CDR3 length: 15 amino acids. Germline trimming cut 1 base from V and 4 bases from J; bases unmatched to any gene: 4. CDR3 sequence: CASSLLQGNNEKLFF. The CDR3 nucleotides read TGTGCCAGCAGCTTGCTACAGGGGAATAATGAAAAACTGTTTTTT.

This chain connects TRBV4-1 to TRBJ1-1; unclear D gene. The germline gives CDR1 MGHRA, CDR2 YSYEKL. Trimming left V 4 bases short and J 1 base short, with 7 bases between. The CDR3 consists of 13 residues. The CDR3 loop reads CASSPRQNTEAFF. The CDR3 region has the DNA TGCGCCAGCAGCCCACGACAGAACACTGAAGCTTTCTTT.

On this clone: The junction and the germline gene differ at one end; a read error may be behind it. V is TRBV3-1 (or the pseudogene TRBV3-2) and J is TRBJ1-6; no definite D call. The CDR3 is made up of 14 amino acids. Germline V gene lookup returns CDR1 LGHDT and CDR2 YNNKEL (reference sequence). The CDR3 DNA sequence: TGTGCCAGCAGCGATGAGGCCCAGAATTCAGCCCTCCACTTT. This gives the protein CASSDEAQNSALHF.